This T cell receptor (beta chain) emerged from a study of Tregs in tolerant kidney transplant recipients. Across the whole study: Mixed chimerism was transient after nonmyeloablative marrow transplants from related graft donors. Study outcomes and limitations: Expanding Tregs on activated donor B cells appeared to best identify donor-specific TCRbeta clones. Findings come from small patient numbers and require larger validation.

This clone was seen a single time. The antigen remains unidentified. Germline assignment: CDR1 LNHDA and CDR2 SQIVND (reference sequence). Trimming took 5 bases from V and 4 from J, leaving 14 bases between them. There are 14 residues in the CDR3. CD4+CD25+CD127- Tregs, CD4+CD25- non-Tregs, CD4 and CD8 cells were sorted. Assay: immunoSEQ multiplex PCR; the TCRdb copy retains only in-frame clones and omits some. The sample carries fewer than 65,000 clones, 70% to 90% recorded once. This TCR was recovered from a human donor who received a combined kidney and bone marrow transplant. The V and J genes are TRBV19 and TRBJ1-1; D gene ambiguous. Sample: Tregs from blood, taken before the transplant. The CDR3 bases are TGTGCCAGTAGTTCTCTTCCCTTCGGCACTGAAGCTTTCTTT. This gives the protein CASSSLPFGTEAFF. The full variable domain, in which reference TRBV19 and TRBJ1-1 provide the parts outside the CDR3, is DGGITQSPKYLFRKEGQNVTLSCEQNLNHDAMYWYRQDPGQGLRLIYYSQIVNDFQKGDIAEGYSVSREKKESFPLTVTSAQKNPTAFYLCASSSLPFGTEAFFGQGTRLTVV.